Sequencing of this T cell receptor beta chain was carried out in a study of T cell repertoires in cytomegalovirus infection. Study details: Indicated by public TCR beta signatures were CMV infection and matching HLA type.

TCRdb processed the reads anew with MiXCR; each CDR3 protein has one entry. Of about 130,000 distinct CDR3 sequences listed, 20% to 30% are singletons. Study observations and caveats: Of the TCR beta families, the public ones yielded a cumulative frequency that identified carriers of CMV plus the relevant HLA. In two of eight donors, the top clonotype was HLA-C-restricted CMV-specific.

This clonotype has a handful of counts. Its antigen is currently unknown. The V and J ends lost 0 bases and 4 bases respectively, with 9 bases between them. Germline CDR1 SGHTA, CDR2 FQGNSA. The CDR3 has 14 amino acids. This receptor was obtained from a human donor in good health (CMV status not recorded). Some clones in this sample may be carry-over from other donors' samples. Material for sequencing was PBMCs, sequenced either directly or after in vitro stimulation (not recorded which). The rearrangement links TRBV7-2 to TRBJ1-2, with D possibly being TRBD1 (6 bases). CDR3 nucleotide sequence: TGTGCCAGCAGCTTAGCGCAAGGGGGCTATGGCTACACCTTC. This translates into CASSLAQGGYGYTF.